This T cell receptor (beta chain) was found in a study of cytomegalovirus exposure and HLA in healthy donors. In the study overall: Assignment to the Caucasian-associated ancestry cluster applied to around four fifths of the approximately 400 genotyped donors.

On this clone: No antigen is known for it.

CDR1 and CDR2 (germline): SGDLS, YYNGEE. The CDR3 has 15 amino acids. The donors, nominally healthy at sampling, likely had unrecorded immune exposures. The study ran its PCR with 60 Vbeta and 13 Jbeta primers. Clones were read by immunoSEQ multiplex PCR, and TCRdb kept only the in-frame ones, dropping some. The top ten clones hold 4.5% to 7.5% of a sample with approximately 190,000 clones, nearly 80% of them seen once. Study-level findings and limits: The study labeled 150 to 200 TCR beta chains cytomegalovirus-associated. Specificity of a few CMV-associated chains for CMV antigens was verified in vitro.

This TCR was recovered from a woman between 25 and 40 years old in good health and CMV-seropositive. The rearrangement uses TRBV9 and TRBJ2-5, with D maybe TRBD2 (5 bases). Matching the DNA end better, TRBJ2-7 makes the J call doubtful. The sequenced sample was PBMCs. The CDR3 DNA follows: TGTGCCAGCAGCCCCCAGGCGGGTGGGCCTAGCGAGCAGTACTTC. Translated: CASSPQAGGPSEQYF.